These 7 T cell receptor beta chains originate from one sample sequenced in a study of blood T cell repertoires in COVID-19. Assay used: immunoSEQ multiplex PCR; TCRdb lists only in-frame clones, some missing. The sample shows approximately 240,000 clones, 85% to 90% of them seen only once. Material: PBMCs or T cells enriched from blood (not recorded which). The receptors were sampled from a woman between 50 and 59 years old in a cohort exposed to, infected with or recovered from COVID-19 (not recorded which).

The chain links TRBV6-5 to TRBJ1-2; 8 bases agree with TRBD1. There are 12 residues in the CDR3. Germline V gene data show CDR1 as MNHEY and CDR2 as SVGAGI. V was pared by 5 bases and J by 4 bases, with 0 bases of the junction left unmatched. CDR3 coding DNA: TGTGCCAGCAGTACAGGGGGCTATGGCTACACCTTC. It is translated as CASSTGGYGYTF.

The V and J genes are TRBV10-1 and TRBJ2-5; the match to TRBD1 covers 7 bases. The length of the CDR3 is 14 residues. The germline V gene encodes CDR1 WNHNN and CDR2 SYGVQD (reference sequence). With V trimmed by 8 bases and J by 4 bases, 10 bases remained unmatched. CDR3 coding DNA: TGCGCCAGCCTTAGACAGGGCACGAGAGAGACCCAGTACTTC. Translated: CASLRQGTRETQYF.

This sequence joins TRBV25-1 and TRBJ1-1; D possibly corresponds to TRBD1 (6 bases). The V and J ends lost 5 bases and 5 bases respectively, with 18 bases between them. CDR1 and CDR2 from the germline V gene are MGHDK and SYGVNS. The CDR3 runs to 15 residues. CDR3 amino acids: CASSTQTGERTEAFF. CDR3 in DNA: TGTGCCAGCAGTACACAGACAGGAGAAAGGACTGAAGCTTTCTTT.

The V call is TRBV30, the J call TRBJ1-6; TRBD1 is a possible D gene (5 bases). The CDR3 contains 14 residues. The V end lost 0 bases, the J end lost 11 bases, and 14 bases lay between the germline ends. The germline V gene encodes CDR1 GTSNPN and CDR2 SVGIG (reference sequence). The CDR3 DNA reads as TGTGCCTGGAGTGTACTTGCGGGACGGACACCCCTCCACTTT. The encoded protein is CAWSVLAGRTPLHF.

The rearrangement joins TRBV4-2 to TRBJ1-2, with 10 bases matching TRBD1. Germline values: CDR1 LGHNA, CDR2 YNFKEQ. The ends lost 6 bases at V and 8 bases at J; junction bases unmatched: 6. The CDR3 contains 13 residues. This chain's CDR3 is CASRNDRGQGYTF. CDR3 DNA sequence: TGTGCCAGCAGAAACGACAGGGGGCAAGGCTACACCTTC.

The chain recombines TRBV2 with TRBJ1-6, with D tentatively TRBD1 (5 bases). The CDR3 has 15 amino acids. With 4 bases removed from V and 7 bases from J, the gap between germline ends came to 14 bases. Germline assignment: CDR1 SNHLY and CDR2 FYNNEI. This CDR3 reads CASSGPGLKNSPLHF. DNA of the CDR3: TGTGCCAGCAGTGGCCCGGGACTGAAAAATTCACCCCTCCACTTT.

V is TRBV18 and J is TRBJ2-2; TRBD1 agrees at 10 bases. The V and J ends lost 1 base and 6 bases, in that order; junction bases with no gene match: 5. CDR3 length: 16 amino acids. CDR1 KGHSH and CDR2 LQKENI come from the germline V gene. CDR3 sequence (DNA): TGTGCCAGCTCACCACGACAGGGGGCGAGTTCCGGGGAGCTGTTTTTT. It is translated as CASSPRQGASSGELFF.